The 20 T cell receptor beta chains listed next were all sequenced from one sample in a study of T cell repertoires in cytomegalovirus infection (dated by TCRdb to the late 2010s). This specimen's treatment or condition label, per the study, means: in vitro stimulation with specific CMV peptide epitopes to enrich CMV-specific T cells. No antigen is known for these receptors. The listed sequencing device is Illumina HiSeq 1500. Using fastp at Q25 and MiXCR, TCRdb reprocessed the public reads and kept productive beta chains. Entries that share a CDR3 protein sequence are merged under the most common genes and DNA. This sample lists roughly 500,000 distinct CDR3 sequences; 25% to 35% were detected once. The ten largest account for 15% to 20% of the sample. The material was cultured PBMCs, obtained from culture after CMV antigen stimulation. The receptor set was obtained from a human donor in good health (CMV status not recorded). Some clones in this sample may be carry-over from other donors' samples.

This clonotype was observed a few times. The genes are TRBV4-1 and TRBJ1-2; D gene ambiguous. Germline V gene lookup returns CDR1 MGHRA and CDR2 YSYEKL. The length of the CDR3 is 19 residues. V was trimmed by 0 bases and J by 8 bases, leaving 28 bases between them. The CDR3 loop is CASSQEWGRDNQGLRGYTF. Here the CDR3 DNA reads TGCGCCAGCAGCCAAGAATGGGGTAGAGATAACCAAGGGCTCCGCGGCTACACCTTC.

The V and J genes are TRBV6-1 and TRBJ2-7, with 8 bases that match TRBD1. With V trimmed by 2 bases and J by 7 bases, 4 bases remained unmatched. The CDR3 has 13 residues. Per the germline V gene, CDR1 is MNHNS and CDR2 is SASEGT. The CDR3 is CASSETGTGEQYF. CDR3 bases: TGTGCCAGCAGTGAAACCGGGACAGGTGAGCAGTACTTC.

The chain couples TRBV6-1 to TRBJ2-1; D is perhaps TRBD2 (5 bases). This CDR3 is built from 16 residues. Trimming took 5 bases from V and 0 from J, leaving 14 bases between them. The germline gives CDR1 MNHNS, CDR2 SASEGT. The CDR3 DNA sequence: TGTGCCAGCAGTCCGCCGGAGCGGACCTCCTACAATGAGCAGTTCTTC. Translated, it gives CASSPPERTSYNEQFF.

This chain links TRBV28 with TRBJ2-3, with D hard to call. There are 13 residues in the CDR3. V was trimmed by 5 bases and J by 14 bases, leaving 20 bases between them. Germline loops: CDR1 MDHEN, CDR2 SYDVKM. The CDR3: CASSPPTGRFGYF. The CDR3 coding sequence is TGTGCCAGCAGTCCCCCGACCGGCCGGTTCGGGTATTTT.

Only a few counts were recorded for this clonotype. The CDR3 loop reads CASRRPPGETQYF. In nucleotides, the CDR3 is TGTGCCAGCAGACGGCCCCCGGGAGAGACCCAGTACTTC. V is TRBV28 and J is TRBJ2-5; no reliable D call. Germline V lookup: CDR1 MDHEN, CDR2 SYDVKM. V was trimmed by 6 bases and J by 4 bases, leaving 12 bases between them. This CDR3 comprises 13 residues.

The rearrangement links TRBV7-3 to TRBJ2-1, with D perhaps matching TRBD1 (6 bases). V was pared by 2 bases and J by 10 bases, with 21 bases between. Per the germline V gene, CDR1 is SGHTA and CDR2 is FQGTGA. This CDR3 has 16 residues. The CDR3 coding sequence is TGTGCCAGCAGCTTAGAGTCCGGGACACCAAACAGGGAGCAGTTCTTC. Its protein is CASSLESGTPNREQFF. The full variable domain, rest sourced from reference TRBV7-3 and TRBJ2-1, is GAGVSQTPSNKVTEKGKYVELRCDPISGHTALYWYRQSLGQGPEFLIYFQGTGAADDSGLPNDRFFAVRPEGSVSTLKIQRTERGDSAVYLCASSLESGTPNREQFFGPGTRLTVL.

The chain is built from TRBV19 and TRBJ2-4; 8 bases are shared with TRBD1. CDR1 LNHDA and CDR2 SQIVND come from the germline V gene (reference sequence). This CDR3 region has 19 residues. V dropped 3 bases and J dropped 0; count of bases not matched to a gene: 13. This CDR3 reads CASSMSTGDVAIAKNIQYF. The CDR3 DNA is TGTGCCAGTAGTATGTCGACAGGGGATGTGGCTATAGCCAAAAACATTCAGTACTTC.

The rearrangement uses TRBV4-1 and TRBJ1-3, with TRBD1 as a possible D gene (6 bases). The CDR3 is 16 residues long. The germline CDR1 and CDR2 sequences are MGHRA and YSYEKL. V was cut by 4 bases and J by 0 bases, with 13 bases left in between. DNA for the CDR3: TGCGCCAGCAGCCGAGAGGACAGCTACTCTGGAAACACCATATATTTT. The encoded protein is CASSREDSYSGNTIYF.

The gene calls are TRBV20-1 and TRBJ2-3, with D uncertain. The CDR3 spans 13 residues. V was cut by 3 bases and J by 1 base, with 8 bases left in between. Looked up from germline, CDR1 is DFQATT and CDR2 is SNEGSKA (reference sequence). CDR3 DNA: TGCAGTGCTAGTAGTACCGGCACAGATACGCAGTATTTT. Translated, it gives CSASSTGTDTQYF.

V usage is TRBV19 and J usage is TRBJ1-1; 12 bases fit TRBD1. Germline values: CDR1 LNHDA, CDR2 SQIVND (reference sequence). V was clipped by 3 bases and J by 0 bases; unmatched bases: 2. The CDR3 totals 16 residues. DNA for the CDR3: TGTGCCAGTAGTATCGGGACAGGGGGCATGAACACTGAAGCTTTCTTT. Its translation is CASSIGTGGMNTEAFF.

This clonotype was seen only once. CDR3 bases: TGTGCCAGCAGTTACGACCCAGGGGGCTGGACTGAAGCTTTCTTT. Encoded protein: CASSYDPGGWTEAFF. This chain links TRBV6-5 with TRBJ1-1, with 8 positions matching TRBD1. Germline loops: CDR1 MNHEY, CDR2 SVGAGI. This CDR3 is 15 amino acids long. The V and J ends lost 2 bases and 5 bases, in that order; junction bases with no gene match: 7.

This clonotype was recorded at least ten times. The V gene is TRBV18, the J gene TRBJ2-5; TRBD2 agrees at 8 bases. The CDR3 covers 15 residues. Trimming cost V 3 bases and J 1 base; bases outside gene matches: 4. CDR1 is KGHSH, CDR2 LQKENI, per germline. The CDR3 bases are TGTGCCAGCTCACCGGGACTAGTAGGCCAAGAGACCCAGTACTTC. Encoded protein: CASSPGLVGQETQYF.

Points on this clonotype: With a much larger clone just one base away, this may be a read error. V gene TRBV6-1 combines with J gene TRBJ2-7; 11 bases match TRBD2. CDR3 length equals 15 residues. J lost 3 bases, V lost 5 bases, and 6 bases had no gene match. Looked up from germline, CDR1 is MNHNS and CDR2 is SASEGT. The CDR3 nucleotides read TGTGCCAGCAGTCCCGGGACTAGCGGTCACTACGAGCAGTACTTC. This translates into CASSPGTSGHYEQYF.

This clonotype was detected a few times. The chain links TRBV6-1 to TRBJ1-1; no reliable D call. Germline V lookup: CDR1 MNHNS, CDR2 SASEGT. The CDR3 has 13 residues. V lost 5 bases and J 5 bases, leaving 12 bases between the germline ends. The CDR3 DNA reads TGTGCCAGCAGTTGGAAGGGTTCAACTGAAGCTTTCTTT. Translation: CASSWKGSTEAFF.

This clonotype was observed a handful of times. V and J are TRBV5-8 and TRBJ2-3; 11 nucleotides line up with TRBD2. The CDR3 totals 16 residues. Germline V gives CDR1 SGHTS, CDR2 YDEGEE. V lost 4 bases to trimming and J lost 2 bases; unmatched junction nucleotides: 6. CDR3 sequence reads: CASSPGLADFTDTQYF. Written as DNA, the CDR3 is TGTGCCAGCAGCCCGGGACTAGCGGATTTCACAGATACGCAGTATTTT.

This clonotype was observed a handful of times. The chain joins TRBV7-2 to TRBJ2-1, with 10 bases aligning to TRBD2. The trim removed 1 base at V and 7 bases at J, leaving 7 bases unmatched. CDR1 is SGHTA, CDR2 FQGNSA, per germline. There are 16 residues in the CDR3. Here the CDR3 DNA reads TGTGCCAGCAGCTTAGTTGACGCTAGCGGGAGTAATGAGCAGTTCTTC. It yields the protein CASSLVDASGSNEQFF.

This chain connects TRBV7-2 to TRBJ2-7, with 8 bases that match TRBD2. Germline assignment: CDR1 SGHTA and CDR2 FQGNSA. The V and J ends lost 5 bases and 4 bases, in that order; junction bases with no gene match: 10. This CDR3 region has 15 residues. CDR3 nucleotide sequence: TGTGCCAGCAGCCCTCAAGCGGGAGTAATATACGAGCAGTACTTC. It encodes CASSPQAGVIYEQYF.

This clonotype has just a few counts. V is TRBV7-2 and J is TRBJ2-1; TRBD2 might be the D (7 bases). The CDR3 is made up of 16 amino acids. Germline V gene sequence: CDR1 SGHTA, CDR2 FQGNSA. Trimming took off 5 bases at V and 4 bases at J, with 18 bases between the two ends. This chain's CDR3 is CASSALGGGAYNEQFF. The CDR3 DNA reads TGTGCCAGCAGCGCGTTAGGGGGGGGGGCGTACAATGAGCAGTTCTTC.

The V gene is TRBV28, the J gene TRBJ2-6; D unclear. This CDR3 contains 16 residues. The germline V and J ends were trimmed by 1 base and 4 bases, with 11 bases remaining between them. Germline CDR1 MDHEN, CDR2 SYDVKM. The CDR3 DNA reads as TGTGCCAGCAGTTTATCTATCAGTTCGGGGGCCAACGTCCTGACTTTC. It translates to CASSLSISSGANVLTF.

This clonotype was detected ten times or more. The chain combines TRBV4-3 with TRBJ2-5; D assignment may be TRBD1 or TRBD2 (5 bases each). The CDR3 consists of 16 residues. V shed 0 bases and J shed 1 base, with 12 bases lying between them. CDR1 is LGHNA, CDR2 YSLEER, per germline. This chain's CDR3 is CASSQERGSTQETQYF. CDR3 nucleotides: TGCGCCAGCAGCCAAGAGAGGGGATCCACCCAAGAGACCCAGTACTTC.